One and the same sample provided the 23 T cell receptor beta chains below, sequenced in a study of vaccination and CD4 T cells after COVID-19. An Oncomine TCR Beta short-read assay was used to sequence the DNA from cultured CD4+ T cells. TCRdb recomputed calls from the PCR reads with MiXCR, one row per CDR3 protein. Of about 20,000 distinct CDR3 sequences listed, 48% are singletons. As for treatment: roughly 10-day PBMC culture with coronavirus spike peptide pools or control peptides (ViraFEST assay). These receptors have no identified antigens. The sequenced sample was CD4+ T cells from blood, cultured in vitro, obtained after SARS-CoV-2 vaccination. The receptors stem from a human donor who had recovered from COVID-19.

The genes are TRBV15 and TRBJ1-5; possible D gene TRBD1, 6 bases. V lost 0 bases, J lost 6 bases, and 18 bases lay in between. The germline V gene encodes CDR1 LNHNV and CDR2 YYDKDF (reference sequence). The CDR3 extends over 17 amino acids. The CDR3 nucleotides read TGTGCCACCAGCAGAGATTCCGGTCTACAGGGAGCTCAGCCCCAGCATTTT. It is translated as CATSRDSGLQGAQPQHF.

This clonotype was seen only once. The chain uses TRBV20-1 and TRBJ2-3; 12 bases align to TRBD2. The V gene's germline CDR1 is DFQATT and CDR2 SNEGSKA (reference sequence). This CDR3 is built from 18 residues. Losses at the gene ends were 0 bases for V and 1 base for J; bases not matched to a gene: 8. The CDR3 reads CSARDRLAGGRGTDTQYF. The CDR3 DNA is TGCAGTGCTAGAGATAGGCTAGCGGGAGGGCGGGGCACAGATACGCAGTATTTT.

The CDR3 coding sequence is TGTGCCAGCCGAAGTAAGGATCCCTCCTATAATTCACCCCTCCACTTT. Its translation: CASRSKDPSYNSPLHF. The rearrangement joins TRBV27 to TRBJ1-6; D unclear. The CDR3 loop spans 16 amino acids. From germline, CDR1 is MNHEY and CDR2 SMNVEV (reference sequence). The V gene lost 8 bases and the J gene lost 0 bases, with 14 bases spanning the gap.

This clonotype was observed once. V gene TRBV25-1 combines with J gene TRBJ2-3, with D tentatively TRBD1 (6 bases). The CDR3 contains 13 residues. Trimming left V 2 bases short and J 8 bases short, with 11 bases between. From germline, CDR1 is MGHDK and CDR2 SYGVNS. The CDR3 region has the DNA TGTGCCAGCAGTGAACAGGGGTCAAGTACGCAGTATTTT. Its protein is CASSEQGSSTQYF.

This chain uses TRBV11-3 with TRBJ2-1; 10 bases match TRBD1. Germline lookup yields CDR1 SGHNT and CDR2 YENEEA. Germline trimming cut 1 base from V and 10 bases from J; bases unmatched to any gene: 7. The CDR3 runs to 15 residues. CDR3: CASSLGSGTGEEQFF. The CDR3 nucleotides read TGTGCCAGCAGCTTAGGGTCTGGGACAGGGGAAGAGCAGTTCTTC.

The chain has TRBV7-2 and TRBJ1-4; D perhaps matches TRBD1 (5 bases). The germline CDR1 and CDR2 sequences are SGHTA and FQGNSA. The CDR3 has 14 residues. Trimming took 6 bases from V and 3 from J, leaving 11 bases between them. As DNA, the CDR3 is TGTGCCAGCAGTTCAGGGTCGGCTAATGAAAAACTGTTTTTT. This sequence encodes CASSSGSANEKLFF.

In DNA form, the CDR3 reads TGCAGTGCTAGACCAGGGGGCTACGAGCAGTACTTC. Protein: CSARPGGYEQYF. V gene TRBV20-1 combines with J gene TRBJ2-7, with 7 positions matching TRBD1. The length of the CDR3 is 12 residues. With V trimmed by 2 bases and J by 3 bases, 1 base remained unmatched. Per germline, CDR1 DFQATT and CDR2 SNEGSKA (reference sequence).

This clonotype appeared a few times. The chain recombines TRBV12-3 or TRBV12-4 with TRBJ2-5; 12 nucleotides align to TRBD2. J lost 6 bases, V lost 5 bases, and 7 bases had no gene match. The CDR3 is 15 amino acids. In nucleotides, the CDR3 is TGTGCCAGCAGTATGACTAGCGGGAGTGGAAAGACCCAGTACTTC. The encoded protein is CASSMTSGSGKTQYF.

The chain carries TRBV20-1 and TRBJ2-7; the D gene is possibly TRBD2 (7 bases). The germline gives CDR1 DFQATT, CDR2 SNEGSKA (reference sequence). CDR3 length: 17 amino acids. The ends were cut back, 4 bases at V and 2 bases at J, with 24 bases in the middle. CDR3 loop: CSANTGTNTYSTYEQYF. The CDR3 DNA follows: TGCAGTGCTAATACAGGGACTAACACGTACTCAACCTACGAGCAGTACTTC.

The chain has TRBV20-1 and TRBJ2-7; 10 bases line up with TRBD1. V gave up 6 bases and J gave up 6 bases; unmatched junction bases: 17. Germline lookup yields CDR1 DFQATT and CDR2 SNEGSKA (reference sequence). CDR3 size: 16 residues. The CDR3: CSAPRGGQGNLREQYF. CDR3 coding DNA: TGCAGTGCACCAAGGGGGGGACAGGGGAATTTGCGCGAGCAGTACTTC.

This clonotype was picked up a small number of times. V and J are TRBV28 and TRBJ1-3, with 10 bases that match TRBD1. The J segment lost 0 bases and the V segment lost 8 bases, leaving 16 bases of the junction unmatched. CDR3 length equals 19 residues. Per the germline V gene, CDR1 is MDHEN and CDR2 is SYDVKM. This CDR3 is CASVSPTGGHANSGNTIYF. The CDR3 DNA is TGTGCCAGCGTCTCCCCGACAGGGGGCCATGCAAACTCTGGAAACACCATATATTTT.

The chain recombines TRBV28 with TRBJ2-7; D might be TRBD1 (6 bases). The CDR3 is 13 amino acids. Per germline, CDR1 MDHEN and CDR2 SYDVKM. V lost 5 bases and J 3 bases, leaving 11 bases between the germline ends. CDR3 DNA sequence: TGTGCCAGCAGTAGGGGGATTGGCTACGAGCAGTACTTC. Its protein product is CASSRGIGYEQYF. Using reference TRBV28 and TRBJ2-7 for the parts outside the CDR3, the full variable domain is DVKVTQSSRYLVKRTGEKVFLECVQDMDHENMFWYRQDPGLGLRLIYFSYDVKMKEKGDIPEGYSVSREKKERFSLILESASTNQTSMYLCASSRGIGYEQYFGPGTRLTVT.

The V and J genes are TRBV5-1 and TRBJ1-1; no clear D. V was clipped by 0 bases and J by 0 bases, with 3 bases between them. The CDR3 consists of 13 residues. Looked up from germline, CDR1 is SGHRS and CDR2 is YFSETQ. The CDR3 nucleotides are TGCGCCAGCAGCTTGGCCGTGAACACTGAAGCTTTCTTT. This translates into CASSLAVNTEAFF. Full variable domain (remainder filled in from reference TRBV5-1 and TRBJ1-1): KAGVTQTPRYLIKTRGQQVTLSCSPISGHRSVSWYQQTPGQGLQFLFEYFSETQRNKGNFPGRFSGRQFSNSRSEMNVSTLELGDSALYLCASSLAVNTEAFFGQGTRLTVV.

This clonotype has just a few counts. The V gene is TRBV20-1, the J gene TRBJ1-1, with D perhaps TRBD1 (5 bases). Per the germline V gene, CDR1 is DFQATT and CDR2 is SNEGSKA (reference sequence). The ends were cut back, 3 bases at V and 3 bases at J, with 17 bases in the middle. The CDR3 spans 15 residues. In DNA form, the CDR3 reads TGCAGTGCTAGCCCTACAGGTCGCGAGTACACTGAAGCTTTCTTT. This codes for CSASPTGREYTEAFF.

The rearrangement links TRBV7-2 to TRBJ2-3; D unclear. This CDR3 has 15 amino acids. CDR1 and CDR2 from the germline V gene are SGHTA and FQGNSA. Trimming stripped 6 bases from V and 0 bases from J, with 13 bases between. The CDR3 region is CASRRTGLSTDTQYF. CDR3 nucleotide sequence: TGTGCCAGCAGACGGACGGGCCTTAGCACAGATACGCAGTATTTT. The whole variable domain, filled in from reference TRBV7-2 and TRBJ2-3, reads GAGVSQSPSNKVTEKGKDVELRCDPISGHTALYWYRQSLGQGLEFLIYFQGNSAPDKSGLPSDRFSAERTGGSVSTLTIQRTQQEDSAVYLCASRRTGLSTDTQYFGPGTRLTVL.

The CDR3: CASKVRGLILNTEAFF. The CDR3 coding sequence is TGTGCCAGCAAAGTCCGGGGTCTCATACTGAACACTGAAGCTTTCTTT. The rearrangement uses TRBV6-1 and TRBJ1-1; D gene ambiguous. The V gene's germline CDR1 is MNHNS and CDR2 SASEGT. The CDR3 sequence is 16 residues long. V lost 7 bases and J lost 0, with 18 bases in between.

This clonotype showed up just a few times. The chain is built from TRBV4-3 and TRBJ2-3; 15 positions agree with TRBD2. The CDR3 sequence is 17 residues long. V shed 4 bases and J 5 bases; nucleotides not matched to a gene: 7. CDR1 is LGHNA, CDR2 YSLEER, per germline. In nucleotides, the CDR3 is TGCGCCAGCAGCCGGACTAGCGGGAGGGCCGGGGAAGATACGCAGTATTTT. This codes for CASSRTSGRAGEDTQYF.

This clonotype qualifies as medium-sized. The chain joins TRBV7-3 to TRBJ2-3; no reliable D call. Trimming took off 2 bases at V and 4 bases at J, with 7 bases between the two ends. The CDR3 consists of 13 residues. Per the germline V gene, CDR1 is SGHTA and CDR2 is FQGTGA. DNA of the CDR3: TGTGCCAGCAGCTTACCGGGTTCAGATACGCAGTATTTT. Protein product: CASSLPGSDTQYF.

This rearrangement joins TRBV28 to TRBJ1-6; D gene unclear. The germline V and J ends were trimmed by 4 bases and 6 bases, with 7 bases remaining between them. Germline V CDR1 and CDR2: MDHEN, SYDVKM. The CDR3 sequence is 13 residues long. The DNA for the CDR3 is TGTGCCAGCAGTTCCCGGCCTAATTCACCCCTCCACTTT. Encoded protein: CASSSRPNSPLHF.

The chain joins TRBV28 to TRBJ1-2; D perhaps matches TRBD1 (5 bases). The V end was cut by 5 bases, the J end by 0 bases, with 16 bases between. Germline V CDR1 and CDR2: MDHEN, SYDVKM. This CDR3 is built from 16 residues. As DNA, the CDR3 is TGTGCCAGCAGTCACGGGGGAAGCCATTCTAACTATGGCTACACCTTC. Translated, it gives CASSHGGSHSNYGYTF.

The chain joins TRBV19 to TRBJ1-5, with 7 bases aligning to TRBD1. The germline CDR1 and CDR2 sequences are LNHDA and SQIVND (reference sequence). This CDR3 contains 14 residues. After removal of 4 bases from V and 6 bases from J, the junction contained 6 bases not matched to a gene. CDR3 in amino acids: CASSRDSLAQPQHF. CDR3 nucleotide sequence: TGTGCCAGTAGTAGGGACAGTTTAGCTCAGCCCCAGCATTTT.

The rearrangement links TRBV20-1 to TRBJ2-3, with unresolved D. The CDR3 loop spans 12 amino acids. The germline V gene has CDR1 DFQATT and CDR2 SNEGSKA (reference sequence). Between the trimmed V and J ends, which lost 3 bases and 6 bases, there was a span of 10 bases. The CDR3 DNA follows: TGCAGTGCTAGCGGCCGTTGGGATACGCAGTATTTT. Translation: CSASGRWDTQYF.

This clonotype was detected a few times. V gene TRBV19 combines with J gene TRBJ2-3; 7 positions agree with TRBD2. The CDR3 length is 15 residues. CDR1 is LNHDA, CDR2 SQIVND, per germline (reference sequence). After removal of 5 bases from V and 6 bases from J, the junction contained 11 bases not matched to a gene. CDR3 coding DNA: TGTGCCAGTAGTCACCAGCGGGACCGTAGTGATACGCAGTATTTT. It yields the protein CASSHQRDRSDTQYF.